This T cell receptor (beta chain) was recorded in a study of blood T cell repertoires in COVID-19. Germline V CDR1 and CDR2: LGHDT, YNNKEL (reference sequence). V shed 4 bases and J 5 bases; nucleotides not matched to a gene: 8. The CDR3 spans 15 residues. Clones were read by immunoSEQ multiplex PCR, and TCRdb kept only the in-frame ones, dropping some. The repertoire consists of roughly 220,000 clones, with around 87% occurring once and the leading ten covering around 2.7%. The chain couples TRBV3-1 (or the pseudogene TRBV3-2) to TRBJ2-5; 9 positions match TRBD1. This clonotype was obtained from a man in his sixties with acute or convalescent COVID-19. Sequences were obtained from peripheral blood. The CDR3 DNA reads TGTGCCAGCAGCCTCTACCGGACAGGGGTTGAGACCCAGTACTTC. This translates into CASSLYRTGVETQYF.